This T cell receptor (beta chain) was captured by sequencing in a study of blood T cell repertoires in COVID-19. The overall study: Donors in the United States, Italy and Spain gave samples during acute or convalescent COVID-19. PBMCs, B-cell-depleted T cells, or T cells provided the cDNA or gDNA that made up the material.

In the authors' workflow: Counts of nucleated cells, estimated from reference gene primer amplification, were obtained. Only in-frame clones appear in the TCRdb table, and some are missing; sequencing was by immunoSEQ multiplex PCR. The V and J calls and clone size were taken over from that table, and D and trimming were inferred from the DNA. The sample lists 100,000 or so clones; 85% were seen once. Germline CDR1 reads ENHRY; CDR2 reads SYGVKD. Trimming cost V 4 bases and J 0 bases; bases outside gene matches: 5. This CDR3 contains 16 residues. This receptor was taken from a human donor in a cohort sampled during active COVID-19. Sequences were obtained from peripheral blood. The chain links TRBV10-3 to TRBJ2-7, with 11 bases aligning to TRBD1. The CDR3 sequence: CAISVGQGAISYEQYF. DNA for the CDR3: TGTGCCATCAGTGTCGGACAGGGGGCTATCTCCTACGAGCAGTACTTC.